The 3 T cell receptor beta chains given below trace back to one sample, sequenced in a study of CXCR3-negative and CXCR3-positive naive CD8 T cells. Antigens for these TCRs are unknown. The TRB libraries of cDNA were built by UMI-labeled 5' RACE. TCRdb derives one entry per CDR3 protein from the 5' RACE reads, leaving out DNA. This sample's table reports some 140,000 distinct CDR3 sequences. Findings and limits, study-wide: Greater hydrophobicity was found in TRB CDR3s of CXCR3-positive naive cells than of CXCR3-negative naive cells.

Sequencing input: naive CXCR3+ CD8+ T cells from blood. Subset denoted: CD45RO-CCR7+CD27+CD95- naive CD8+ T cells expressing CXCR3 (TNR3+). The receptors were sampled from a human donor in good health. Some clones in this sample may be carry-over from other donors' samples.

The genes are TRBV7-2 and TRBJ2-7; the TCRdb call, TRBD2, lacks DNA for checking. Germline assignment: CDR1 SGHTA and CDR2 FQGNSA. CDR3 size: 16 residues. CDR3 sequence: CASSFYSASGGYEQYF.

Here the CDR3 reads CASRWVGTGGADQPQHF. The V and J genes are TRBV2 and TRBJ1-5; there is no DNA to check the TCRdb D call of TRBD1. The CDR3 loop spans 17 amino acids. Germline V gene lookup returns CDR1 SNHLY and CDR2 FYNNEI.

The chain recombines TRBV3-1 with TRBJ2-7. Germline-derived CDR1 and CDR2 are LGHDT and YNNKEL (reference sequence). The CDR3 consists of 15 residues. CDR3: CASSQGQGRAYEQYF.